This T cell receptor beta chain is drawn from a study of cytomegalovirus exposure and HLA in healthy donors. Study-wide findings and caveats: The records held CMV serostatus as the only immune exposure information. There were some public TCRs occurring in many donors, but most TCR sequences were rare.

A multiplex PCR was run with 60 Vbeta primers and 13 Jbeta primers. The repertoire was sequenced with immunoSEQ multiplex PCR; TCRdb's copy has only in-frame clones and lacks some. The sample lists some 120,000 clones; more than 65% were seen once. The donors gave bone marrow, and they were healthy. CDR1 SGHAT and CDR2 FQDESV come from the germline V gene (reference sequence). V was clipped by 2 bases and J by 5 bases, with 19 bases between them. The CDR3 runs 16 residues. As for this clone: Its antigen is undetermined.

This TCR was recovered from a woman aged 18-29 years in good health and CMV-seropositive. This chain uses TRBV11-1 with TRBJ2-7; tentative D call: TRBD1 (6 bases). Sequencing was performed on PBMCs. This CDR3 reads CASSLNRVSVPDEQYF. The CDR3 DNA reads TGTGCCAGCAGCTTAAACAGGGTTTCAGTCCCCGACGAGCAGTACTTC. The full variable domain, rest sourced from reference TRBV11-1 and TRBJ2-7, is EAEVAQSPRYKITEKSQAVAFWCDPISGHATLYWYRQILGQGPELLVQFQDESVVDDSQLPKDRFSAERLKGVDSTLKIQPAELGDSAMYLCASSLNRVSVPDEQYFGPGTRLTVT.